These T cell receptor beta chains were read from a single sample in a study of T-cell reconstitution after alpha-beta-depleted transplantation in children. One entry per CDR3 protein results from TCRdb running MiXCR on the PCR reads. The sample yields hundreds of thousands of distinct CDR3 sequences, 30% to 35% seen once. The starting material was PBMCs from the stem cell graft donor, obtained from the stem cell graft. Receptors originate from a human donor who donated a stem cell graft to a child with aplastic anemia. The CDR3 runs from the conserved cysteine through the conserved F or W. A D gene is named only where the DNA matches it firmly. Size is stated for part of the rows, as once, few or many counts, or as a class when the clone is expanded.

>TRBJ1-1|NA|few|TRBV29-1
CSSSHEAGTEAFF
TGCAGTTCTTCTCACGAGGCCGGCACTGAAGCTTTCTTT
>TRBJ1-2|TRBD1|NA|TRBV6-9
CASSYLPGQFTDGYTF
TGTGCCAGCAGTTATTTACCGGGACAGTTTACGGATGGCTACACCTTC
>TRBJ1-5|NA|NA|TRBV18
CASSPRSGTNQPQHF
TGTGCCAGCTCACCGAGATCGGGAACCAATCAGCCCCAGCATTTT
>TRBJ1-5|NA|NA|TRBV4-3
CASSQDGATQPQHF
TGCGCCAGCAGCCAAGATGGAGCAACTCAGCCCCAGCATTTT
>TRBJ2-3|NA|few|TRBV5-1
CASSLMTGDTQYF
TGCGCCAGCAGCCTAATGACGGGAGATACGCAGTATTTT
>TRBJ1-5|NA|NA|TRBV12-3/TRBV12-4
CASAPGSNQLQHF
TGTGCCAGTGCGCCGGGGAGCAATCAGCTCCAGCATTTT
>TRBJ1-4|NA|NA|TRBV12-3/TRBV12-4
CASSFQGNEKLFF
TGTGCCAGCAGTTTCCAGGGTAATGAAAAACTGTTTTTT
>TRBJ2-5|TRBD2|NA|TRBV9
CASSVGLAGVAETQYF
TGTGCCAGCAGCGTGGGACTAGCGGGAGTGGCGGAGACCCAGTACTTC
>TRBJ2-1|NA|NA|TRBV5-1
CASSLRGNYNEQFF
TGCGCCAGCAGCTTGAGGGGAAACTACAATGAGCAGTTCTTC
>TRBJ1-1|NA|few|TRBV28
CASSFNGAPGDEAFF
TGTGCCAGCAGTTTTAATGGGGCCCCAGGGGACGAAGCTTTCTTT
>TRBJ2-2|NA|few|TRBV7-2
CASKGPNTGELFF
TGTGCCAGCAAGGGTCCGAACACCGGGGAGCTGTTTTTT
>TRBJ2-3|NA|few|TRBV20-1
CSARGSGSVTDTQYF
TGCAGTGCTAGAGGATCGGGTAGCGTAACAGATACGCAGTATTTT
>TRBJ2-1|NA|few|TRBV29-1
CSVVMGSRNEQFF
TGCAGCGTTGTTATGGGCAGCCGAAATGAGCAGTTCTTC
>TRBJ2-2|NA|many|TRBV9
CASSVDGTNTGELFF
TGTGCCAGCAGCGTCGACGGGACCAACACCGGGGAGCTGTTTTTT
>TRBJ1-1|NA|NA|TRBV30
CAWKTAAGNTEAFF
TGTGCCTGGAAGACAGCAGCAGGGAACACTGAAGCTTTCTTT
>TRBJ1-2|NA|NA|TRBV11-2
CASSLQGQSWVLANYGYTF
TGTGCCAGCAGCTTACAGGGGCAATCATGGGTACTAGCTAACTATGGCTACACCTTC
>TRBJ2-1|TRBD2|few|TRBV25-1
CASSAWEAGGPRYNEQFF
TGTGCCAGCAGCGCCTGGGAAGCGGGAGGGCCACGCTACAATGAGCAGTTCTTC
>TRBJ2-1|NA|NA|TRBV5-6
CASSPPSATYNEQFF
TGTGCCAGCAGCCCCCCTAGCGCGACATACAATGAGCAGTTCTTC
>TRBJ2-5|TRBD2|NA|TRBV12-5
CASGLVYTGQREAETQYF
TGTGCTAGTGGTTTGGTCTATACGGGTCAGCGGGAGGCAGAGACCCAGTACTTC
>TRBJ1-1|TRBD1|NA|TRBV27
CASSWDSMNEAFF
TGTGCCAGCAGTTGGGACAGCATGAATGAAGCTTTCTTT
>TRBJ2-1|TRBD2|few|TRBV10-3
CAISESSGRFVDEQFF
TGTGCCATCAGTGAGTCGAGCGGGAGGTTTGTCGATGAGCAGTTCTTC
>TRBJ1-6|NA|NA|TRBV7-8
CASSLVNLSPLHF
TGTGCCAGCAGCTTAGTGAATCTTTCACCCCTCCACTTT
>TRBJ1-5|NA|NA|TRBV20-1
CSATTRNHQPQHF
TGCAGTGCTACCACACGGAACCATCAGCCCCAGCATTTT
>TRBJ1-4|TRBD1|few|TRBV29-1
CSVRGGLGEKLFF
TGCAGCGTACGAGGGGGCCTGGGTGAAAAACTGTTTTTT
>TRBJ1-1|NA|NA|TRBV12-3/TRBV12-4
CASRRNSKDDEAFF
TGTGCCAGCAGACGAAATTCGAAGGACGATGAAGCTTTCTTT
>TRBJ2-3|TRBD2|NA|TRBV18
CASSPLAGGRTDTQYF
TGTGCCAGCTCCCCACTAGCGGGCGGACGTACAGATACGCAGTATTTT
>TRBJ2-7|NA|NA|TRBV20-1
CSASVSSPYEQYF
TGCAGTGCTAGTGTTTCTTCGCCCTACGAGCAGTACTTC
>TRBJ2-7|NA|NA|TRBV11-1
CASSLAQGGHEQYF
TGTGCCAGCAGCTTAGCGCAGGGTGGCCACGAGCAGTACTTC
>TRBJ1-3|NA|NA|TRBV12-3/TRBV12-4
CASTYRSTFLSGNTIYF
TGTGCCAGCACCTATAGGAGTACCTTCCTCTCTGGAAACACCATATATTTT
>TRBJ1-1|NA|once|TRBV27
CASSLSTPRTEAFF
TGTGCCAGCAGTTTATCGACCCCGAGGACTGAAGCTTTCTTT
>TRBJ2-7|NA|NA|TRBV28
CASRGAGNEQYF
TGTGCCAGCAGGGGGGCTGGAAACGAGCAGTACTTC
>TRBJ2-3|TRBD2|NA|TRBV12-3/TRBV12-4
CASSAYGLAGDKDTQYF
TGTGCCAGCAGCGCGTATGGACTAGCGGGAGATAAAGATACGCAGTATTTT
>TRBJ2-7|NA|few|TRBV18
CASSSSPVTYEQYF
TGTGCCAGCTCATCAAGTCCAGTCACCTACGAGCAGTACTTC
>TRBJ2-4|TRBD2|NA|TRBV6-1
CASRGRAAENIQYF
TGTGCCAGCAGGGGGAGGGCCGCGGAAAACATTCAGTACTTC
>TRBJ1-1|NA|NA|TRBV12-3/TRBV12-4
CASRERGQPRAEAFF
TGTGCCAGCAGGGAAAGGGGACAACCGCGGGCTGAAGCTTTCTTT
>TRBJ1-3|NA|NA|TRBV28
CASSLGDTYSGNTIYF
TGTGCCAGCAGTTTAGGCGACACCTACTCTGGAAACACCATATATTTT
>TRBJ2-1|NA|few|TRBV7-2
CASSLGLFEQFF
TGTGCCAGCAGCTTGGGACTCTTTGAGCAGTTCTTC
>TRBJ1-1|NA|few|TRBV12-3/TRBV12-4
CASSLGESTEAFF
TGTGCCAGCAGTTTGGGGGAGTCCACTGAAGCTTTCTTT
>TRBJ2-3|TRBD2|few|TRBV20-1
CSARSTSPPDTQYF
TGCAGTGCTAGATCGACTAGCCCCCCAGATACGCAGTATTTT
>TRBJ1-1|NA|many|TRBV7-2
CASTPAGVDTEAFF
TGTGCCAGCACCCCAGCCGGGGTTGACACTGAAGCTTTCTTT
>TRBJ2-1|TRBD2|once|TRBV27
CASSSYGGDEQFF
TGTGCCAGCAGTTCCTACGGGGGGGATGAGCAGTTCTTC
>TRBJ2-1|TRBD2|many|TRBV25-1
CASSEFIAGGTVHNEQFF
TGTGCCAGCAGTGAATTTATTGCGGGAGGGACCGTCCACAATGAGCAGTTCTTC
>TRBJ1-2|NA|few|TRBV9
CASSVGLILGQNYGYTF
TGTGCCAGCAGCGTAGGCTTGATATTGGGTCAGAACTATGGCTACACCTTC
>TRBJ1-5|TRBD1|NA|TRBV10-3
CAISKTGVDQPQHF
TGTGCCATCAGTAAAACAGGGGTGGATCAGCCCCAGCATTTT
>TRBJ2-5|NA|NA|TRBV6-2/TRBV6-3
CASRVTGGETQYF
TGTGCCAGCCGAGTGACAGGCGGAGAGACCCAGTACTTC
>TRBJ2-5|NA|NA|TRBV20-1
CSARGSGRQAQETQYF
TGCAGTGCTAGAGGGTCCGGACGCCAAGCTCAAGAGACCCAGTACTTC
>TRBJ2-5|NA|many|TRBV18
CASSPPRETQYF
TGTGCCAGCTCACCACCGAGAGAGACCCAGTACTTC
>TRBJ1-2|TRBD1|NA|TRBV12-3/TRBV12-4
CASSFGQGAYGYTF
TGTGCCAGCAGTTTCGGGCAGGGGGCGTATGGCTACACCTTC
>TRBJ2-2|TRBD2|NA|TRBV5-1
CASSLVLLGTSGTGELFF
TGCGCCAGCAGCTTGGTTTTACTGGGGACTAGCGGGACCGGGGAGCTGTTTTTT
>TRBJ2-2|NA|NA|TRBV6-6
CASKLDYTGELFF
TGTGCCAGCAAGCTGGACTACACCGGGGAGCTGTTTTTT
>TRBJ1-1|NA|NA|TRBV29-1
CSVGGIEGLAFF
TGCAGCGTTGGGGGGATTGAGGGGTTAGCTTTCTTT
>TRBJ2-3|NA|few|TRBV9
CASSVGQGASTDTQYF
TGTGCCAGCAGCGTAGGGCAGGGTGCTAGCACAGATACGCAGTATTTT
>TRBJ2-1|NA|few|TRBV5-1
CASSLDGGADEQFF
TGCGCCAGCAGCTTGGATGGGGGAGCCGATGAGCAGTTCTTC
>TRBJ1-3|NA|NA|TRBV27
CASRSTGNTIYF
TGTGCCAGCAGGAGTACTGGAAACACCATATATTTT
>TRBJ2-2|TRBD2|NA|TRBV6-5
CASSSPGLAGSNTGELFF
TGTGCCAGCAGTTCCCCGGGACTAGCGGGTTCGAACACCGGGGAGCTGTTTTTT
>TRBJ2-7|TRBD1|few|TRBV4-3
CASSQTGQGGYEQYF
TGCGCCAGCAGCCAAACGGGACAGGGAGGTTACGAGCAGTACTTC
>TRBJ2-1|NA|NA|TRBV5-1
CASSYFPTGTRGNEQFF
TGCGCCAGCAGCTACTTTCCGACGGGAACGAGGGGTAATGAGCAGTTCTTC